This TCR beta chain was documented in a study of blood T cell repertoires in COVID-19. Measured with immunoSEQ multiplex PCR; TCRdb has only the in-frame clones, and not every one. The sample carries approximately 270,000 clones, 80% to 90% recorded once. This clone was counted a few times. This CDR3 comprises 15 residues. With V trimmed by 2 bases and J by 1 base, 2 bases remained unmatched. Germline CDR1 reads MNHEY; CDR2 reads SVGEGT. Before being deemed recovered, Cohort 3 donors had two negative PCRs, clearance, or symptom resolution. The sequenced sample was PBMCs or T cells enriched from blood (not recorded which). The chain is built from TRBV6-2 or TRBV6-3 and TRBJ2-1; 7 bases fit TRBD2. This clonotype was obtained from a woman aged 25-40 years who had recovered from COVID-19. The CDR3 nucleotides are TGTGCCAGCAGTTACGACGGGGGGTCCTACAATGAGCAGTTCTTC. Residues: CASSYDGGSYNEQFF.